This record covers a single TCR beta chain. Its antigen remains unidentified. The data originate from a study of type 1 regulatory T cells. About the study: T-allo10 is a Tr1-enriched, alloantigen-specific CD4 T cell product made in vitro.

Regarding the study as a whole: Tr1 cells had a more restricted TCR repertoire than non-Tr1 cells.

Germline-derived CDR1 and CDR2 are SGHVS and FNYEAQ. CDR3 size: 16 residues. Losses at the gene ends were 1 base for V and 4 bases for J; bases not matched to a gene: 9. TCRdb called the reads again in MiXCR, with one record for every CDR3 protein. The table shows about 71,000 distinct CDR3 sequences, with less than 25% occurring only once. V usage is TRBV7-6 and J usage is TRBJ2-5, with 7 bases matching TRBD1. The sample consisted of cultured type 1 regulatory T (Tr1) cells, either the whole culture or a sorted fraction (not recorded which). This TCR came from a human donor in good health. The chain's CDR3 is CASSLGTGGVGETQYF. CDR3 in DNA: TGTGCCAGCAGCTTAGGGACAGGTGGAGTGGGAGAGACCCAGTACTTC.